This T cell receptor beta chain was recorded in a study of blood T cell repertoires in COVID-19 (dated by TCRdb to the early 2020s). Regarding the study in general: Samples from collaborators originated in the United States, Italy and Spain and spanned both the acute and convalescent phases of COVID-19. Where HLA class I and class II types were available, the types were taken from metadata supplied by the sample provider, not from assay-based typing. The repertoires were released in a freely available public database intended as a resource for research on the immune response to SARS-CoV-2. The sample metadata nearly always contained a de-identified subject ID, COVID-19 status, age in years and sex. The material from the prospective study consisted of cDNA or gDNA derived from T cells, B-cell-depleted T cells, or PBMCs. Samples came from the ongoing ImmuneRACE study (first 160 participants) plus 1,254 subjects from 6 global collaborators. Deeply sampled blood TCRbeta repertoires from subjects exposed to, actively infected with, or recovered from COVID-19 were included in the dataset. Overall study outcomes, separate from this receptor: The amount of clinical and demographic metadata varied by source and participant and was provided uncurated.

There are 16 amino acids in the CDR3, from cysteine to phenylalanine inclusive. Just the 48-base CDR3 DNA is kept, in frame starting at base 1. In the germline V gene, CDR1 corresponds to SGHRS and CDR2 to YFSETQ. V is cut back by 2 bases and J by 0 bases, with 5 bases in the junction unmatched. The immunoSEQ Assay, a bias-controlled multiplex PCR, was used to amplify TCRbeta CDR3 regions from genomic DNA. The authors' pipeline ran thus. The number of nucleated cells in each sample was estimated from the amplification of reference gene primers within the assay. To quantify the absolute abundance of each unique TCRbeta CDR3 rearrangement, sequence reads were collapsed and filtered. Productive Simpson clonality was computed per sample as the square root of Simpson's diversity index over productive rearrangements. TCRdb obtained this table from immuneACCESS and retained in-frame rearrangements with V and J assigned. These tables miss some clones; where compared with another copy, unresolved V genes account for less than half of the shortfall, and the remainder is unexplained. The V and J calls and clone size were taken over from that table, and D and trimming were inferred from the DNA. The sample data list 500,000 to 600,000 clones, and less than 90% of these were observed just once. Clones ranked in the top ten supply less than 9.5% of the sample.

In Seattle, one collaborating source enrolled patients while the infection was active and tracked those patients longitudinally over the course of disease. The collaborating institutions used their own protocols to collect whole blood in K2EDTA tubes. For TCRbeta analysis, collaborators shipped samples in one of three forms: frozen whole blood, isolated PBMCs, or DNA extracted from either of those sample types. This clone occurred once. This receptor's antigen is unknown. Base qualities are not recorded, but no much larger clone differs from it by a single base. The sequence came from a woman aged 45-65 years with COVID-19, enrolled during active disease. The V gene is TRBV5-1 and the J gene is TRBJ2-1; 7 central bases correspond to TRBD2. Sequencing used peripheral blood. The nucleotide sequence is TGCGCCAGCAGCTTAGCGGGACGAAGCTCCTACAATGAGCAGTTCTTC. Translated, this is CASSLAGRSSYNEQFF.